The rows below give T cell receptor beta chains drawn from one sample of a study of molecular identifiers for immune sequencing clone quantification. TCRdb ran MiXCR on the PCR reads and lists one entry per CDR3 protein. This sample has 50,000 to 75,000 distinct CDR3 sequences; around 19% occur once, and the top ten carry more than 1.4%. The sequencing sample was made of naive CD8+ T cells from blood, with Jurkat cell RNA spiked in. These receptor sequences come from a human donor in good health. Some libraries in this study had Jurkat cell RNA spiked in. The CDR3 runs from the conserved cysteine through the conserved F or W. A D gene is named only where the DNA matches it firmly. Rows give clone size only sometimes, using once, few, many, or a class for an expanded clone.

. | TRBD2 | TRBJ2-7 | TRBV13 | TGTGCCAGCAGCTCGGGACTAGCGGAGGAGCAGTACTTC | CASSSGLAEEQYF
many | . | TRBJ1-6 | TRBV27 | TGTGCCAGCAGGCCGGGACTGGATAATTCACCCCTCCACTTT | CASRPGLDNSPLHF
many | . | TRBJ2-3 | TRBV7-9 | TGTGCCAGCTTCGGGCTATCGTTGCATACGCAGTATTTT | CASFGLSLHTQYF
many | . | TRBJ2-4 | TRBV4-1 | TGCGCCAGCAGCCAGGAGGAAATGGGCCAGGTAGACATTCAGTACTTC | CASSQEEMGQVDIQYF
few | TRBD2 | TRBJ2-1 | TRBV5-6 | TGTGCCAGCAGCTTGGCCAGAACGGGAGGGAGACCTTCCTACAATGAGCAGTTCTTC | CASSLARTGGRPSYNEQFF
many | . | TRBJ1-1 | TRBV4-1 | TGCGCCAGCAGCCAAGAACCAGGGTCCCTGAACACTGAAGCTTTCTTT | CASSQEPGSLNTEAFF
many | . | TRBJ1-1 | TRBV4-2 | TGTGCCAGCAGCCAAGGAATATTAGGGACGTCCACTGAAGCTTTCTTT | CASSQGILGTSTEAFF
few | TRBD2 | TRBJ2-1 | TRBV30 | TGTGCCTGGAACGCGGGCGCCGGACTAGCTTTAAACAATGAGCAGTTCTTC | CAWNAGAGLALNNEQFF
few | . | TRBJ2-6 | TRBV5-6 | TGTGCCAACAGCTTGTCGGTATTCCCTGGGGCCAACGTCCTGACTTTC | CANSLSVFPGANVLTF
many | TRBD2 | TRBJ2-5 | TRBV4-3 | TGCGCCAGCAGCCAAGACGGTGGGGGAGCGGGGCCGGAGACCCAGTACTTC | CASSQDGGGAGPETQYF
few | . | TRBJ1-2 | TRBV7-9 | TGTGCCAGCAGCCACCCGGACGCCCGTGGCTACACCTTC | CASSHPDARGYTF
many | TRBD2 | TRBJ2-1 | TRBV9 | TGTGCCAGCAGTGCCATCGAGCGGGAGGTGGTAGAGCAGTTCTTC | CASSAIEREVVEQFF
many | . | TRBJ1-5 | TRBV4-1 | TGCGCCAGCAGCCAAGAGGACCACCTCGGTAGCAATCAGCCCCAGCATTTT | CASSQEDHLGSNQPQHF
many | . | TRBJ1-6 | TRBV3-1 | TGTGCCAGCAGCCAAGATCGGTGGTTTCAGAATTCACCCCTCCACTTT | CASSQDRWFQNSPLHF
. | . | TRBJ2-7 | TRBV6-1 | TGTGCCAGCAGTGAGAGAAGGATCTACGAGCAGTACTTC | CASSERRIYEQYF
many | TRBD2 | TRBJ2-6 | TRBV27 | TGTGCCAGCAGGACGCTGGCGGGGGACGGGGCCAACGTCCTGACTTTC | CASRTLAGDGANVLTF
many | . | TRBJ2-1 | TRBV11-3 | TGTGCCAGCAGCTCCAAGTCCCGGATCTCCTACAATGAGCAGTTCTTC | CASSSKSRISYNEQFF
. | . | TRBJ2-1 | TRBV20-1 | TGCAGTGCTAGAGATCCGGCGGCCTCCTACAATGAGCAGTTCTTT | CSARDPAASYNEQFF
many | TRBD2 | TRBJ2-3 | TRBV20-1 | TGCAGTGCTACCTTAGCGGGGCTCACAGATACGCAGTATTTT | CSATLAGLTDTQYF
many | . | TRBJ2-5 | TRBV29-1 | TGCAGCGCGGCCGAGGCTAGAGAGACCCAGTACTTC | CSAAEARETQYF
. | . | TRBJ2-7 | TRBV28 | TGTGCCAGCAGTTTATTACCAGGGCGGCCCAACTCCTACGAGCAGTACTTC | CASSLLPGRPNSYEQYF
many | TRBD2 | TRBJ2-7 | TRBV27 | TGTGCCAGCAGTATAGCGGGAGCCTACGAGCAGTACTTC | CASSIAGAYEQYF
many | . | TRBJ2-3 | TRBV7-6 | TGTGCCAGCAGCTCGGATGGGGGTCGAACAGATACGCAGTATTTT | CASSSDGGRTDTQYF
. | TRBD2 | TRBJ2-3 | TRBV7-2 | TGTGCCAGCAGCTTGGTACTAGCGGGGGGGGATACGCAGTATTTT | CASSLVLAGGDTQYF
. | . | TRBJ1-3 | TRBV30 | TGTGCCTGGAGGCGGCGGGGCCTCTCTGGAAACACCATATATTTT | CAWRRRGLSGNTIYF
many | . | TRBJ2-7 | TRBV9 | TGTGCCAGCAGCGCCCCCGGGACATCATCCTACGAGCAGTACTTC | CASSAPGTSSYEQYF
many | TRBD1 | TRBJ2-7 | TRBV7-9 | TGTGCCAGCAGTTCGACACGCTCGACAGGGAGCGAGCAGTACTTC | CASSSTRSTGSEQYF
. | . | TRBJ1-5 | TRBV7-8 | TGTGCCAGCAGCACAGGGTCCACAAGGACACTTCAGCCCCAGCATTTT | CASSTGSTRTLQPQHF
many | TRBD2 | TRBJ2-3 | TRBV24-1 | TGTGCCACCAGTGATCCTTCGGGCTGGCGGGAGGGCCGTAGGACAGATACGCAGTATTTT | CATSDPSGWREGRRTDTQYF
few | TRBD2 | TRBJ2-3 | TRBV30 | TGTGCCTGGAGCTTTGACCTCTGGACTAGCGGGATAGCAGATACGCAGTATTTT | CAWSFDLWTSGIADTQYF
many | TRBD1 | TRBJ2-3 | TRBV9 | TGTGCCAGCAGCCCCTCGGGACAGAGCACAGATACGCAGTATTTT | CASSPSGQSTDTQYF
. | . | TRBJ2-7 | TRBV12-3/TRBV12-4 | TGTGCCAGCAAGAACGGGGGATTCCACGAGCAGTACTTC | CASKNGGFHEQYF
. | TRBD2 | TRBJ2-2 | TRBV4-1 | TGCGCCAGCGGACTAGCGGGAGAGTACGGGGAGCTGTTTTTT | CASGLAGEYGELFF